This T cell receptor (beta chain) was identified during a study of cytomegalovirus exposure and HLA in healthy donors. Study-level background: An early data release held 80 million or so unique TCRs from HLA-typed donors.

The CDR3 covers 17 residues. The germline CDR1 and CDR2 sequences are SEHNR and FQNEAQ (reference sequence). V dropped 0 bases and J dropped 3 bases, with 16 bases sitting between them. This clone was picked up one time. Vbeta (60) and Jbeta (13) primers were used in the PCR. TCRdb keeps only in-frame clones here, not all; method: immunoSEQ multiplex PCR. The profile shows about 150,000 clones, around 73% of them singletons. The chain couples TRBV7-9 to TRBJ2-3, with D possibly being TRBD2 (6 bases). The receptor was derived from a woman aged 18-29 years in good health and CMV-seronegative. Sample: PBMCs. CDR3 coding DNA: TGTGCCAGCAGCTTAGCGGATAGCGGAGTGGGGACAGATACGCAGTATTTT. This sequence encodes CASSLADSGVGTDTQYF.